This T cell receptor beta chain was recovered during a study of T cell responses to AZD1222 COVID-19 vaccine. Broader study findings: Only a handful of AZD1222 recipients tested seropositive at baseline.

Sequencing used immunoSEQ multiplex PCR; TCRdb keeps in-frame clones, though not all of them. Here the sample spans 200,000 to 250,000 clones, less than 95% being singletons. As to this clone: Antigen: not known.

CDR1 and CDR2 (germline): SGHTS, YDEGEE. The CDR3 runs 14 residues. The V gene end was trimmed by 3 bases and the J gene end by 4 bases; junction bases not matched to a gene: 5. The input for sequencing was peripheral blood, taken 28 days after the second dose of the MenACWY control vaccine. The genes are TRBV5-8 and TRBJ1-2, with 8 bases lining up with TRBD1. This receptor was obtained from an adult who received the MenACWY meningococcal vaccine as a control. The CDR3 region has the DNA TGTGCCAGCAGCTCTCAGGGGGCGGGCTATGGCTACACCTTC. Protein: CASSSQGAGYGYTF. Drawing the rest from reference TRBV5-8 and TRBJ1-2, the complete variable domain is EAGVTQSPTHLIKTRGQQATLRCSPISGHTSVYWYQQALGLGLQFLLWYDEGEERNRGNFPPRFSGRQFPNYSSELNVNALELEDSALYLCASSSQGAGYGYTFGSGTRLTVV.